Sequencing of this T cell receptor (beta chain) was carried out in a study of T cell repertoires in cytomegalovirus infection. A note on this clonotype: Its antigen is as yet unknown.

TCRdb re-analysed the reads in MiXCR, keeping a single row per CDR3 protein. Of some 270,000 distinct CDR3 sequences detected, about 20% appear once; the ten largest clones hold approximately 19%. Sequenced here: cultured PBMCs, sampled from culture after CMV antigen stimulation. The TCR was taken from a human donor in good health (CMV status not recorded). Some clones in this sample may be carry-over from other donors' samples.

The CDR3 is CSASGTSGRAQETQYF. The CDR3 nucleotides read TGCAGTGCTTCCGGGACTAGCGGGAGAGCCCAAGAGACCCAGTACTTC. V is TRBV20-1 and J is TRBJ2-5; 14 positions agree with TRBD2. Germline loops: CDR1 DFQATT, CDR2 SNEGSKA (reference sequence). J gave up 1 base and V 5 bases, and 6 bases lay outside the gene matches. The CDR3 contains 16 residues.